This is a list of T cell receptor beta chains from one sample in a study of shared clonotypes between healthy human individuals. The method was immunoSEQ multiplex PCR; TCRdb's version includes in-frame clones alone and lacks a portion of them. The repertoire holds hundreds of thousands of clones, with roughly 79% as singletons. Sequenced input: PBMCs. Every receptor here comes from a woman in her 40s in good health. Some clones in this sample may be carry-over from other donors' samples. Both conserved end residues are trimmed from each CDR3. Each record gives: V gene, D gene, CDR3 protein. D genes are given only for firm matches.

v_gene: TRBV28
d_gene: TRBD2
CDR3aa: ASTGTSGSYEQY

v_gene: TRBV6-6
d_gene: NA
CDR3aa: ASSYQSTEAF

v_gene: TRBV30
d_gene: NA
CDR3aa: AWSVPRAGQGKNEQF

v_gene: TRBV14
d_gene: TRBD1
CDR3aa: ASSLAGTDNEKLF

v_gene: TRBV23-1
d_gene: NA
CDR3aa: ASSQSFGGLNSNQPQH

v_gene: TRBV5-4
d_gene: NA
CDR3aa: ASSLGISGELF

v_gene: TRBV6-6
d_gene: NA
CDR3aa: ASKNREMETQY

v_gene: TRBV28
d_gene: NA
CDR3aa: ASRPGPKREQY

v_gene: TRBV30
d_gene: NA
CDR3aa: AWSPGGTYGNTIY

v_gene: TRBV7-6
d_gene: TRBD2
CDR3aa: ASSPRLAGAGEQF

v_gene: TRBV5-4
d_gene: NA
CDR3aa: ASGVPDRVYGYT

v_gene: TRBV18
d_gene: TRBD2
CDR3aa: ASSPPQRESDTQY

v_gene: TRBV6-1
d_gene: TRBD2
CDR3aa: ASTLAGDGDTQY

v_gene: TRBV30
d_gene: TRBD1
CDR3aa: AWSGGQGNSPLH

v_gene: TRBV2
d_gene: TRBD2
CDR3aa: ASSGTSGNTGELF

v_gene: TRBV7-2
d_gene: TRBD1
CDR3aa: ASSPRRDSEKLF

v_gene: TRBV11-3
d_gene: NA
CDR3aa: ASNLYGDTGELF

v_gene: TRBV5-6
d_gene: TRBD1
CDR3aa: ASSFVGTVSNYGYT

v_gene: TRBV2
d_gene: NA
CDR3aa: ASTPPGLTNTEAF

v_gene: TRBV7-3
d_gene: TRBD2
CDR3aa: ASSLGTSGDTQY

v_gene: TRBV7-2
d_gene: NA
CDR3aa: ASSQWSGSGTEAF

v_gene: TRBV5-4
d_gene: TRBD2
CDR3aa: ASSFTRFSGSYNEQF

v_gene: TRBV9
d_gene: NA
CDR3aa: ASSPNLQNEQY

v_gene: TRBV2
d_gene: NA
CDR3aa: ASSVEGRTEAF

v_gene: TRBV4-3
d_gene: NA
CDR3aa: ASSRDGRVGGYT

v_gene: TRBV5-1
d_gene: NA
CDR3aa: ASSLRGSNTGELF

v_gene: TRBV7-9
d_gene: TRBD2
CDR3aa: AIQLLAGVINTQY

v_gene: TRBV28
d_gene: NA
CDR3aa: ASSLSGTASYEQY

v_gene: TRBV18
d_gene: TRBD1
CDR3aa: ASSPKSGQGGSYEQY

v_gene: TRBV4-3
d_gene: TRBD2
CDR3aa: ASSQEWGSGRAGETQY

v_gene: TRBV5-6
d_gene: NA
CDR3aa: ASSLDRNTGELF

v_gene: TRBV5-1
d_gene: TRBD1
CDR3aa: ASSLAGTVNQPQH

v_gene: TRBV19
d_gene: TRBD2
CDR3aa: ASSRLAGGLGGELF

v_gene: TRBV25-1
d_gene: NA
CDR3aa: ASLGTLYNEQF

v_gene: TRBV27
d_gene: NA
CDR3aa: ASSLWGGSGELF

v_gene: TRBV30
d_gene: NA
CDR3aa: AWSVAGISGNTIY

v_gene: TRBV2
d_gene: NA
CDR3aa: ASSEEVAETQY

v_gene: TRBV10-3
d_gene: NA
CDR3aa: AISQNSNEQF

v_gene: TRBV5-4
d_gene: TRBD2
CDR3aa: ASSSGLERSYNEQF

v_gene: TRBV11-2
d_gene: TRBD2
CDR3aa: ASSLRPLGTREWDEQF

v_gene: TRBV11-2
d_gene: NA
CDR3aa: ASSLGLNYGYT

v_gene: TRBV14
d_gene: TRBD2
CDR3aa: ASSLRDYTDTQY

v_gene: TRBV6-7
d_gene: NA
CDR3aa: ASFPPGHQPQH

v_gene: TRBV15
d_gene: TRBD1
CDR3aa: ATSRGTGALNTEAF

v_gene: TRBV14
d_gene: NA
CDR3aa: ASSQGWRGFAKNIQY

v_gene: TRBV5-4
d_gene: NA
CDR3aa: ASSYPGLTETQY

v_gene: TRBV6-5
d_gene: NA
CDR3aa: ASRPQDRENTEAF

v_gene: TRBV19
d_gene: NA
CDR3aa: ASTLGPGELF

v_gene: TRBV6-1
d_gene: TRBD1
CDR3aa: ASPPSRDRQETQY

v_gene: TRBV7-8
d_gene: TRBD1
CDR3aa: ASSLGPPGQHYEQY

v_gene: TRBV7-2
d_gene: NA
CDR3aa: ASSLVPEIDEQY